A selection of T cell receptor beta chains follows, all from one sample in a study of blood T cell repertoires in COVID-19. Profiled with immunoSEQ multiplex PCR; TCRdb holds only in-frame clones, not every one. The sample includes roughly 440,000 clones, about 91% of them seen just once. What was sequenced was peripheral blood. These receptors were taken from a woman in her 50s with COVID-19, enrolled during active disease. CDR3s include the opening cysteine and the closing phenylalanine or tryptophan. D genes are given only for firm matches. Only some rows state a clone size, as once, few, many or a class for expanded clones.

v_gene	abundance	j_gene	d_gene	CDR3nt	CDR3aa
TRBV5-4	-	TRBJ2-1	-	TGTGCCAGCAGCCTATACTACAATGAGCAGTTCTTC	CASSLYYNEQFF
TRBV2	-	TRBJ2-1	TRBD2	TGTGCCAGCGCCCCAGCGGGGTCGTTCAATGAGCAGTTCTTC	CASAPAGSFNEQFF
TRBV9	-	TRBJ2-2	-	TGTGCCAGCAGCGTAGATGTAAGAGGGTCCGGGGAGCTGTTTTTT	CASSVDVRGSGELFF
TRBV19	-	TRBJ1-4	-	TGTGCCAGTAGTGCCTCAGGGGAGTTCGATGAAAAACTGTTTTTT	CASSASGEFDEKLFF
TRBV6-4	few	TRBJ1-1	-	TGTGCCAGCAGTGAAAGCTTCATGAACACTGAAGCTTTCTTT	CASSESFMNTEAFF
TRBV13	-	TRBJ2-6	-	TGTGCCAGCAGCCCAAGAACGGCTGGGGCCAACGTCCTGACTTTC	CASSPRTAGANVLTF
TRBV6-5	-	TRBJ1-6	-	TGTGCCACCTCGCGGGGAAATAATTCACCCCTCCACTTT	CATSRGNNSPLHF
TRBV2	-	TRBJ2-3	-	TGTGCCAGCAGTCTCGGGTCCTGGCCAGATACGCAGTATTTT	CASSLGSWPDTQYF
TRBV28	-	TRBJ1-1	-	TGTGCCAGCATGATTCCAAGACATACCTCCACTGAAGCTTTCTTT	CASMIPRHTSTEAFF
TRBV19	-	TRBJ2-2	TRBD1	TGTGCCAGTAGGAAGGTGACAGGGGGCACCGGGGAGCTGTTTTTT	CASRKVTGGTGELFF
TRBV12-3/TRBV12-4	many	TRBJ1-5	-	TGTGCCAGCAGTTTTTTGGCTAATCAGCCCCAGCATTTT	CASSFLANQPQHF
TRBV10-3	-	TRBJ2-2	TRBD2	TGTGCCATCAGTGCCCCTCGGCGGGGGGGCCTGACCGGGGAGCTGTTTTTT	CAISAPRRGGLTGELFF
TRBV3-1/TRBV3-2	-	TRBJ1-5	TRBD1	TGTGCCAGCAGCCAAGATCCGGGACAGCATCAGCCCCAGCATTTT	CASSQDPGQHQPQHF
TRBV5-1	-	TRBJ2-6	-	TGCGCCAGCAGCCCGGGGGGGGCCAACGTCCTGACTTTC	CASSPGGANVLTF
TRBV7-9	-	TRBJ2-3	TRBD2	TGTGCCAGCAGCTTATCGCTAGCGGGGGGGAGGACGGGTACAGATACGCAGTATTTT	CASSLSLAGGRTGTDTQYF
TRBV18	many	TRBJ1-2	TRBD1	TGTGCCAGCTCACCACGCATACCGGGACAGTATGGCTACACCTTC	CASSPRIPGQYGYTF
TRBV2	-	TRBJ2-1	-	TGTGCCATCCTTACGAGACAGAACTACAATGAGCAGTTCTTC	CAILTRQNYNEQFF
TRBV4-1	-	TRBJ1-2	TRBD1	TGCGCCAGCAGCCCGACCTTTGGTGAGGGGGCCCTAGGCTACACCTTC	CASSPTFGEGALGYTF
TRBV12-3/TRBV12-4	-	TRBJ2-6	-	TGTGCCAGCAGCACTGGGGCCAACGTCCTGACTTTC	CASSTGANVLTF
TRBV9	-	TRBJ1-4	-	TGTGCCAGCAGCGAGGGGGGGGCCGATGGTGAAAAACTGTTTTTT	CASSEGGADGEKLFF
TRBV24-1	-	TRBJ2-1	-	TGTGCCACCAGTGATTCCAGTACAGCAGCCTACAATGAGCAGTTCTTC	CATSDSSTAAYNEQFF
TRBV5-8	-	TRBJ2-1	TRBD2	TGTGCCAGCAGCACCGGGACTAGCCTGGATGAGCAGTTCTTC	CASSTGTSLDEQFF
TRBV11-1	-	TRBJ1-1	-	TGTGCCAGCAGCTTAGTTACAGGTAACACTGAAGCTTTCTTT	CASSLVTGNTEAFF
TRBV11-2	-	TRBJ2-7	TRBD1	TGTGCCAGCAGCCTCCGGGCCGGGACAGGGATCTACGAGCAGTACTTC	CASSLRAGTGIYEQYF
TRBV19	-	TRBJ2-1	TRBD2	TGTGCCAGTAGTTGGCGGGGGGGTGGTGAGCAGTTCTTC	CASSWRGGGEQFF
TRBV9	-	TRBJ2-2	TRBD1	TGTGCCAGCAGCCCCCCGGGACAGCAGTTCACCGGGGAGCTGTTTTTT	CASSPPGQQFTGELFF
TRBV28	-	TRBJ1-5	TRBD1	TGTGCCAGCAGACTACAGGGGCGCAATCAGCCCCAGCATTTT	CASRLQGRNQPQHF
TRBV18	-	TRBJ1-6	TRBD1	TGTGCCAGCTCCCCACAGGGGAGGGACGATTCACCCCTCCACTTT	CASSPQGRDDSPLHF
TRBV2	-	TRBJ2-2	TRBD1	TGTGCCAGCAGCGGACAGGGGGCGCGAAGCACCGGGGAGCTGTTTTTT	CASSGQGARSTGELFF
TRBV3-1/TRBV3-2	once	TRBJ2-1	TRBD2	TGTGCCAGCAGCCAGGGCCAGTGGGGTAGCGGGGGGGCCGGTGAGCAGTTCTTC	CASSQGQWGSGGAGEQFF
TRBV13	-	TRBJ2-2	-	TGTGCCAGCAGCTTAGGCCGGAACACCGGGGAGCTGTTTTTT	CASSLGRNTGELFF
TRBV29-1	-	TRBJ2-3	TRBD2	TGCAGCGTCACTAGCGGGGGGCCGACAGATACGCAGTATTTT	CSVTSGGPTDTQYF
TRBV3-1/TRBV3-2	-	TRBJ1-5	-	TGTGCCAGCAGCGCGGGGGGCAATCAGCCCCAGCATTTT	CASSAGGNQPQHF
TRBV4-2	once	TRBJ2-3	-	TGTGCCAGCAGCCAAGAGGTCGTAGAGCCTTCTTCGGGGCAGTATTTT	CASSQEVVEPSSGQYF
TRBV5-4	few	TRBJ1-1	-	TGTGCCAGCAGCTTGGGGCAGGGTATCATGAACACTGAAGCTTTCTTT	CASSLGQGIMNTEAFF
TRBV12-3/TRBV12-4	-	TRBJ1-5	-	TGTGCCAGCAGGGGGGGAGGGGATCAGCCCCAGCATTTT	CASRGGGDQPQHF
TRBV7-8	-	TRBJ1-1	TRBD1	TGTGCCAGCAGCCCCCGACAGGGGAGGAACACTGAAGCTTTCTTT	CASSPRQGRNTEAFF
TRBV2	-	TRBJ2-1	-	TGTGCCAGCAGTGAGTTGGGTCTTGGTGGCGGCAATGAGCAGTTCTTC	CASSELGLGGGNEQFF
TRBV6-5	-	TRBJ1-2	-	TGTGCCAGCAGTTACGACGACACCAACTATGGCTACACCTTC	CASSYDDTNYGYTF
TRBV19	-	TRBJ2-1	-	TGTGCCAGTCTAAAGTACAATGAGCAGTTCTTC	CASLKYNEQFF
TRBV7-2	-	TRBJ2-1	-	TGTGCCAGCAGCTTAGTTAGCTCCAGTAACGATGAGCAGTTCTTC	CASSLVSSSNDEQFF
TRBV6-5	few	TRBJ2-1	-	TGTGCCAGCAGGCGCTCCACAGGGAATGAGCAGTTCTTC	CASRRSTGNEQFF
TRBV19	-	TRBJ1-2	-	TGTGCCAGTAGCGGGACTGGTCGACTCTATGGCTACACCTTC	CASSGTGRLYGYTF
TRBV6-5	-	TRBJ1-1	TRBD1	TGTGCCAGCAGTTATTTACCCGACAGGGGGAACACTGAAGCTTTCTTT	CASSYLPDRGNTEAFF
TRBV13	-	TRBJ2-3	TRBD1	TGTGCCAGCAGCTTGACAGGGGATACGCAGTATTTT	CASSLTGDTQYF
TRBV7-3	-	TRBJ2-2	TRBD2	TGTGCCAGCAGCAACGGGGGGTCGACCAGGGAGCTGTTTTTT	CASSNGGSTRELFF
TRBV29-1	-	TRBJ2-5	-	TGCAGCGTTGAGAGGGCCAAAAGTGGTCCCAGTTACTTC	CSVERAKSGPSYF
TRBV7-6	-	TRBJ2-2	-	TGTGCCAGCACCCTCACCTATCCGAACACCGGGGAGCTGTTTTTT	CASTLTYPNTGELFF